In its sample, the clone carrying this T cell receptor beta chain was seen a few times. The record originates from a study of blood T cell repertoires in COVID-19. For the study at large: Sample material is recorded as cDNA or gDNA derived from T cells, B-cell-depleted T cells, or PBMCs.

Each participant's cohort was designated according to participant-reported clinical history. The germline V gene has CDR1 MDHEN and CDR2 SYDVKM. The CDR3 is 15 residues long. V lost 6 bases and J 5 bases, leaving 16 bases between the germline ends. Clones were sequenced by immunoSEQ multiplex PCR, and TCRdb holds only the in-frame ones, with some missing. The sample contains roughly 250,000 clones, about 85% of which appear only once. The sequencing sample was made of PBMCs or T cells enriched from blood (not recorded which). This sequence joins TRBV28 and TRBJ1-4, with D unresolved. This receptor was obtained from a woman younger than 45 with acute COVID-19. The CDR3 DNA follows: TGTGCCAGCAGACCTCCCGGGAGTCTCAATGAAAAACTGTTTTTT. Its protein product is CASRPPGSLNEKLFF.